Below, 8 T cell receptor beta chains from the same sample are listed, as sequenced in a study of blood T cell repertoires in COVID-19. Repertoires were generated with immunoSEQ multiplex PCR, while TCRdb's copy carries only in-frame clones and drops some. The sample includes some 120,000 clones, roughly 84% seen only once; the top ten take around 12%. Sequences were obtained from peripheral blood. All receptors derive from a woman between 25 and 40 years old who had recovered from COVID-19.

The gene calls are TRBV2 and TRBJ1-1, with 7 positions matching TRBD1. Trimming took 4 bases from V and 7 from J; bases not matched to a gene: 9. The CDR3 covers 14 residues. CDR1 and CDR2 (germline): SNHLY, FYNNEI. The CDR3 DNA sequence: TGTGCCAGCAGTGGGAACAGGGGAAAAGGTGAAGCTTTCTTT. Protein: CASSGNRGKGEAFF.

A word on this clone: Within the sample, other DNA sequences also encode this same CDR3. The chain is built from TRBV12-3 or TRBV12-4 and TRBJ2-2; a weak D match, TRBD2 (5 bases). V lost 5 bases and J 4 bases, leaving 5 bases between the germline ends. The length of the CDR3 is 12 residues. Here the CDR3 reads CASSRGTGELFF. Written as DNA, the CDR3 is TGTGCCAGCAGTCGGGGCACCGGGGAGCTGTTTTTT.

The CDR3 DNA reads as TGTGCCAGCAGTGAGGAGACGGTCGGAAACACCATATATTTT. Its protein product is CASSEETVGNTIYF. This chain connects TRBV25-1 to TRBJ1-3; D gene unclear. The CDR3 has 14 residues. V lost 3 bases and J lost 4, with 10 bases in between. CDR1 and CDR2 from the germline V gene are MGHDK and SYGVNS.

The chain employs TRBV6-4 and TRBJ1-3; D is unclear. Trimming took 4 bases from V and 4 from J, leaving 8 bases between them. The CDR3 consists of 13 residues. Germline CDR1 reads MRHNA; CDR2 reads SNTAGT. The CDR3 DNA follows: TGTGCCAGCAGTGTTACATTAGGAAACACCATATATTTT. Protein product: CASSVTLGNTIYF.

The CDR3 region has the DNA TGCGCCAGCAGCTCACAGGGGGCGTTTTCTGAAAAACTGTTTTTT. Translation: CASSSQGAFSEKLFF. The genes are TRBV5-1 and TRBJ1-4; the match to TRBD1 covers 9 bases. V shed 3 bases and J 7 bases; nucleotides not matched to a gene: 7. Germline V CDR1 and CDR2: SGHRS, YFSETQ. This CDR3 contains 15 residues. The full variable domain, its missing parts supplied by reference TRBV5-1 and TRBJ1-4, is KAGVTQTPRYLIKTRGQQVTLSCSPISGHRSVSWYQQTPGQGLQFLFEYFSETQRNKGNFPGRFSGRQFSNSRSEMNVSTLELGDSALYLCASSSQGAFSEKLFFGSGTQLSVL.

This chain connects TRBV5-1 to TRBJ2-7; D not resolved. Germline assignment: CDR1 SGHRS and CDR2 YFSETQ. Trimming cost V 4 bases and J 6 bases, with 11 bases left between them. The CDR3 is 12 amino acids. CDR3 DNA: TGCGCCAGCAGCGCGTCATCCGCCGAGCAGTACTTC. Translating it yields CASSASSAEQYF.

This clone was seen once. CDR3 sequence (DNA): TGTGCCAGCAGCTGGCGCTCAGGGAATCGACCTACAGATACGCAGTATTTT. Translating it yields CASSWRSGNRPTDTQYF. The J gene is TRBJ2-3, the V gene TRBV5-6; TRBD1 is a possible D gene (5 bases). Germline values: CDR1 SGHDT, CDR2 YYEEEE. The V and J ends lost 3 bases and 3 bases respectively, with 20 bases between them. The CDR3 is 17 amino acids.

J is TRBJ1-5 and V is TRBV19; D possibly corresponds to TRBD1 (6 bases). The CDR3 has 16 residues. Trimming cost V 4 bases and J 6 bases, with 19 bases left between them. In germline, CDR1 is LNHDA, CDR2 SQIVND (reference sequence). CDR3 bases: TGTGCCAGTAGTAACGGCTGGGTACAGGGCAGTCAGCCCCAGCATTTT. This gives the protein CASSNGWVQGSQPQHF.